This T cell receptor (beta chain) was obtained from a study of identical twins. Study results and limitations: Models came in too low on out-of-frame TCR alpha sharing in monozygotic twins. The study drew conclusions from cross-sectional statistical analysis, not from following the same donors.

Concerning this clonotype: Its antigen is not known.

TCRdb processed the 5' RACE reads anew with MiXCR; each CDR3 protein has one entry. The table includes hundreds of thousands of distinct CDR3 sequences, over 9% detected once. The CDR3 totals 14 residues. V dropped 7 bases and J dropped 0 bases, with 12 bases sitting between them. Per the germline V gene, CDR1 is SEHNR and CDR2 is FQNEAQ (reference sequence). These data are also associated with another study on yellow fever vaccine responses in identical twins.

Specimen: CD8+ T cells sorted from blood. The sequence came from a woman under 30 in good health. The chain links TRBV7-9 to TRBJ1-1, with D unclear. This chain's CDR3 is CASNPDAMNTEAFF. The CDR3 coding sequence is TGTGCCAGCAACCCGGACGCGATGAACACTGAAGCTTTCTTT.